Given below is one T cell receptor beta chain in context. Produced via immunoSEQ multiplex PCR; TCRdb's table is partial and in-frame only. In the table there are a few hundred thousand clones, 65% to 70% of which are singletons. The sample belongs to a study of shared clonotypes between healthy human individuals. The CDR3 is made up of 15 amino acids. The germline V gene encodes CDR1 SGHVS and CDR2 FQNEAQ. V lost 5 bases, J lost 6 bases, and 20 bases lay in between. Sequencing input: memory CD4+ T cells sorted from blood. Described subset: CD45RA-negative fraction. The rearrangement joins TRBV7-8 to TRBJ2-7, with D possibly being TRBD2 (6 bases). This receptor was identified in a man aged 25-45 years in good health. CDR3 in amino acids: CASSARRDHTSEQYF. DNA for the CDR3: TGTGCCAGCAGCGCACGGCGGGATCACACTTCCGAGCAGTACTTC.